A selection of T cell receptor beta chains follows, all from one sample in a study of T-cell reconstitution after alpha-beta-depleted transplantation in children. TCRdb called the PCR reads again in MiXCR, with one record for every CDR3 protein. The sample shows some 43,000 distinct CDR3 sequences, around 8.8% of them seen only once. The input for sequencing was PBMCs, mostly from graft donor cells, taken 60 days after TCRalphabeta/CD19-depleted stem cell transplant. The receptors originated from a male patient aged 2 to 9 who had a stem cell transplant for chronic granulomatous disease, so the T cells may come from the graft donor. Both conserved end residues are part of each CDR3. A D gene is named only where the DNA matches it firmly. Clone size is stated in some rows and not others, as once, few, many or a class when expanded.

CDR3aa,CDR3nt,abundance,v_gene,d_gene,j_gene
CASSGTPNTEAFF,TGTGCCAGCAGTGGGACACCGAACACTGAAGCTTTCTTT,NA,TRBV27,NA,TRBJ1-1
CAGSPRTSGSYEQYF,TGTGCCGGCAGCCCGAGGACTAGCGGGAGCTACGAGCAGTACTTC,NA,TRBV7-2,TRBD2,TRBJ2-7
CSAKKQTNWYEQYF,TGCAGTGCTAAAAAGCAGACTAACTGGTACGAGCAGTACTTC,few,TRBV20-1,NA,TRBJ2-7
CASSYQENYEQYF,TGTGCCAGCAGTTACCAGGAAAACTACGAGCAGTACTTC,few,TRBV6-5,NA,TRBJ2-7
CSAAPWGLKETQYF,TGCAGTGCTGCGCCTTGGGGATTAAAAGAGACCCAGTACTTC,many,TRBV20-1,NA,TRBJ2-5
CASRQHGGAFF,TGTGCCAGCAGACAACACGGCGGGGCTTTCTTT,NA,TRBV6-1,NA,TRBJ1-1
CASSQSIYRGHNSPLHF,TGCGCCAGCAGCCAATCTATCTACAGGGGGCATAATTCACCCCTCCACTTT,many,TRBV4-1,TRBD1,TRBJ1-6
CASSMVGYEQYF,TGTGCCAGCAGTATGGTAGGGTACGAGCAGTACTTC,many,TRBV6-5,NA,TRBJ2-7
CAWSGVYPGNNEQFF,TGTGCCTGGAGTGGGGTTTACCCCGGGAACAATGAGCAGTTCTTC,NA,TRBV30,NA,TRBJ2-1
CASSLGVQETQYF,TGTGCCAGCAGCTTGGGAGTCCAAGAGACCCAGTACTTC,many,TRBV5-6,NA,TRBJ2-5
CAISEGGELFF,TGTGCCATCAGCGAAGGCGGGGAGCTGTTTTTT,many,TRBV10-3,NA,TRBJ2-2
CASSSKTNTGELFF,TGTGCCAGCAGCTCGAAAACGAACACCGGGGAGCTGTTTTTT,many,TRBV7-2,NA,TRBJ2-2
CASSLVAEFTYEQYF,TGCGCCAGCAGCTTGGTGGCGGAGTTCACCTACGAGCAGTACTTC,many,TRBV5-1,NA,TRBJ2-7
CASTDRTGANVLTF,TGTGCCAGCACAGACAGAACCGGGGCCAACGTCCTGACTTTC,many,TRBV28,NA,TRBJ2-6
CASSLSPLGDTGELFF,TGTGCCAGCAGTTTATCTCCCCTAGGGGACACCGGGGAGCTGTTTTTT,few,TRBV12-3/TRBV12-4,NA,TRBJ2-2
CASSLQGATGELFF,TGTGCCAGCAGCCTGCAGGGGGCCACCGGGGAGCTGTTTTTT,many,TRBV5-8,TRBD1,TRBJ2-2
CSARTGLADYEQYF,TGCAGTGCTAGAACAGGACTAGCGGACTACGAGCAGTACTTC,many,TRBV20-1,TRBD2,TRBJ2-7
CSVSGLKGNGYTF,TGCAGCGTTTCGGGACTTAAAGGAAATGGCTACACCTTC,many,TRBV29-1,NA,TRBJ1-2
CSGGVGGEWGTDTQYF,TGCAGCGGGGGGGTGGGCGGTGAATGGGGCACAGATACGCAGTATTTT,NA,TRBV29-1,NA,TRBJ2-3
CASSYSMATGWVNQPQHF,TGTGCCAGCAGTTACTCGATGGCGACAGGGTGGGTCAATCAGCCCCAGCATTTT,NA,TRBV6-2/TRBV6-3,TRBD1,TRBJ1-5
CASGRRRDSRDTQYF,TGTGCCAGCGGCAGGCGGAGGGACAGCAGAGATACGCAGTATTTT,many,TRBV6-2/TRBV6-3,NA,TRBJ2-3
CSVEVYSGANVLTF,TGCAGCGTTGAAGTCTACTCTGGGGCCAACGTCCTGACTTTC,NA,TRBV29-1,NA,TRBJ2-6
CSARSYGASGRLNEQFF,TGCAGTGCTAGATCTTACGGGGCTAGCGGGAGGCTAAATGAGCAGTTCTTC,many,TRBV20-1,TRBD2,TRBJ2-1
CASSYPAAGAYEQYF,TGTGCCAGCAGTTACCCGGCAGCGGGCGCTTACGAGCAGTACTTC,many,TRBV6-2/TRBV6-3,NA,TRBJ2-7
CSVEDRGTDTQYF,TGCAGCGTTGAGGACAGGGGCACAGATACGCAGTATTTT,NA,TRBV29-1,TRBD1,TRBJ2-3
CASSLGDEAFF,TGTGCCAGCAGTTTGGGGGATGAAGCTTTCTTT,few,TRBV12-3/TRBV12-4,NA,TRBJ1-1
CASSLKTGFGGELFF,TGTGCCAGCAGCCTCAAGACAGGGTTCGGCGGGGAGCTGTTTTTT,NA,TRBV7-2,TRBD1,TRBJ2-2